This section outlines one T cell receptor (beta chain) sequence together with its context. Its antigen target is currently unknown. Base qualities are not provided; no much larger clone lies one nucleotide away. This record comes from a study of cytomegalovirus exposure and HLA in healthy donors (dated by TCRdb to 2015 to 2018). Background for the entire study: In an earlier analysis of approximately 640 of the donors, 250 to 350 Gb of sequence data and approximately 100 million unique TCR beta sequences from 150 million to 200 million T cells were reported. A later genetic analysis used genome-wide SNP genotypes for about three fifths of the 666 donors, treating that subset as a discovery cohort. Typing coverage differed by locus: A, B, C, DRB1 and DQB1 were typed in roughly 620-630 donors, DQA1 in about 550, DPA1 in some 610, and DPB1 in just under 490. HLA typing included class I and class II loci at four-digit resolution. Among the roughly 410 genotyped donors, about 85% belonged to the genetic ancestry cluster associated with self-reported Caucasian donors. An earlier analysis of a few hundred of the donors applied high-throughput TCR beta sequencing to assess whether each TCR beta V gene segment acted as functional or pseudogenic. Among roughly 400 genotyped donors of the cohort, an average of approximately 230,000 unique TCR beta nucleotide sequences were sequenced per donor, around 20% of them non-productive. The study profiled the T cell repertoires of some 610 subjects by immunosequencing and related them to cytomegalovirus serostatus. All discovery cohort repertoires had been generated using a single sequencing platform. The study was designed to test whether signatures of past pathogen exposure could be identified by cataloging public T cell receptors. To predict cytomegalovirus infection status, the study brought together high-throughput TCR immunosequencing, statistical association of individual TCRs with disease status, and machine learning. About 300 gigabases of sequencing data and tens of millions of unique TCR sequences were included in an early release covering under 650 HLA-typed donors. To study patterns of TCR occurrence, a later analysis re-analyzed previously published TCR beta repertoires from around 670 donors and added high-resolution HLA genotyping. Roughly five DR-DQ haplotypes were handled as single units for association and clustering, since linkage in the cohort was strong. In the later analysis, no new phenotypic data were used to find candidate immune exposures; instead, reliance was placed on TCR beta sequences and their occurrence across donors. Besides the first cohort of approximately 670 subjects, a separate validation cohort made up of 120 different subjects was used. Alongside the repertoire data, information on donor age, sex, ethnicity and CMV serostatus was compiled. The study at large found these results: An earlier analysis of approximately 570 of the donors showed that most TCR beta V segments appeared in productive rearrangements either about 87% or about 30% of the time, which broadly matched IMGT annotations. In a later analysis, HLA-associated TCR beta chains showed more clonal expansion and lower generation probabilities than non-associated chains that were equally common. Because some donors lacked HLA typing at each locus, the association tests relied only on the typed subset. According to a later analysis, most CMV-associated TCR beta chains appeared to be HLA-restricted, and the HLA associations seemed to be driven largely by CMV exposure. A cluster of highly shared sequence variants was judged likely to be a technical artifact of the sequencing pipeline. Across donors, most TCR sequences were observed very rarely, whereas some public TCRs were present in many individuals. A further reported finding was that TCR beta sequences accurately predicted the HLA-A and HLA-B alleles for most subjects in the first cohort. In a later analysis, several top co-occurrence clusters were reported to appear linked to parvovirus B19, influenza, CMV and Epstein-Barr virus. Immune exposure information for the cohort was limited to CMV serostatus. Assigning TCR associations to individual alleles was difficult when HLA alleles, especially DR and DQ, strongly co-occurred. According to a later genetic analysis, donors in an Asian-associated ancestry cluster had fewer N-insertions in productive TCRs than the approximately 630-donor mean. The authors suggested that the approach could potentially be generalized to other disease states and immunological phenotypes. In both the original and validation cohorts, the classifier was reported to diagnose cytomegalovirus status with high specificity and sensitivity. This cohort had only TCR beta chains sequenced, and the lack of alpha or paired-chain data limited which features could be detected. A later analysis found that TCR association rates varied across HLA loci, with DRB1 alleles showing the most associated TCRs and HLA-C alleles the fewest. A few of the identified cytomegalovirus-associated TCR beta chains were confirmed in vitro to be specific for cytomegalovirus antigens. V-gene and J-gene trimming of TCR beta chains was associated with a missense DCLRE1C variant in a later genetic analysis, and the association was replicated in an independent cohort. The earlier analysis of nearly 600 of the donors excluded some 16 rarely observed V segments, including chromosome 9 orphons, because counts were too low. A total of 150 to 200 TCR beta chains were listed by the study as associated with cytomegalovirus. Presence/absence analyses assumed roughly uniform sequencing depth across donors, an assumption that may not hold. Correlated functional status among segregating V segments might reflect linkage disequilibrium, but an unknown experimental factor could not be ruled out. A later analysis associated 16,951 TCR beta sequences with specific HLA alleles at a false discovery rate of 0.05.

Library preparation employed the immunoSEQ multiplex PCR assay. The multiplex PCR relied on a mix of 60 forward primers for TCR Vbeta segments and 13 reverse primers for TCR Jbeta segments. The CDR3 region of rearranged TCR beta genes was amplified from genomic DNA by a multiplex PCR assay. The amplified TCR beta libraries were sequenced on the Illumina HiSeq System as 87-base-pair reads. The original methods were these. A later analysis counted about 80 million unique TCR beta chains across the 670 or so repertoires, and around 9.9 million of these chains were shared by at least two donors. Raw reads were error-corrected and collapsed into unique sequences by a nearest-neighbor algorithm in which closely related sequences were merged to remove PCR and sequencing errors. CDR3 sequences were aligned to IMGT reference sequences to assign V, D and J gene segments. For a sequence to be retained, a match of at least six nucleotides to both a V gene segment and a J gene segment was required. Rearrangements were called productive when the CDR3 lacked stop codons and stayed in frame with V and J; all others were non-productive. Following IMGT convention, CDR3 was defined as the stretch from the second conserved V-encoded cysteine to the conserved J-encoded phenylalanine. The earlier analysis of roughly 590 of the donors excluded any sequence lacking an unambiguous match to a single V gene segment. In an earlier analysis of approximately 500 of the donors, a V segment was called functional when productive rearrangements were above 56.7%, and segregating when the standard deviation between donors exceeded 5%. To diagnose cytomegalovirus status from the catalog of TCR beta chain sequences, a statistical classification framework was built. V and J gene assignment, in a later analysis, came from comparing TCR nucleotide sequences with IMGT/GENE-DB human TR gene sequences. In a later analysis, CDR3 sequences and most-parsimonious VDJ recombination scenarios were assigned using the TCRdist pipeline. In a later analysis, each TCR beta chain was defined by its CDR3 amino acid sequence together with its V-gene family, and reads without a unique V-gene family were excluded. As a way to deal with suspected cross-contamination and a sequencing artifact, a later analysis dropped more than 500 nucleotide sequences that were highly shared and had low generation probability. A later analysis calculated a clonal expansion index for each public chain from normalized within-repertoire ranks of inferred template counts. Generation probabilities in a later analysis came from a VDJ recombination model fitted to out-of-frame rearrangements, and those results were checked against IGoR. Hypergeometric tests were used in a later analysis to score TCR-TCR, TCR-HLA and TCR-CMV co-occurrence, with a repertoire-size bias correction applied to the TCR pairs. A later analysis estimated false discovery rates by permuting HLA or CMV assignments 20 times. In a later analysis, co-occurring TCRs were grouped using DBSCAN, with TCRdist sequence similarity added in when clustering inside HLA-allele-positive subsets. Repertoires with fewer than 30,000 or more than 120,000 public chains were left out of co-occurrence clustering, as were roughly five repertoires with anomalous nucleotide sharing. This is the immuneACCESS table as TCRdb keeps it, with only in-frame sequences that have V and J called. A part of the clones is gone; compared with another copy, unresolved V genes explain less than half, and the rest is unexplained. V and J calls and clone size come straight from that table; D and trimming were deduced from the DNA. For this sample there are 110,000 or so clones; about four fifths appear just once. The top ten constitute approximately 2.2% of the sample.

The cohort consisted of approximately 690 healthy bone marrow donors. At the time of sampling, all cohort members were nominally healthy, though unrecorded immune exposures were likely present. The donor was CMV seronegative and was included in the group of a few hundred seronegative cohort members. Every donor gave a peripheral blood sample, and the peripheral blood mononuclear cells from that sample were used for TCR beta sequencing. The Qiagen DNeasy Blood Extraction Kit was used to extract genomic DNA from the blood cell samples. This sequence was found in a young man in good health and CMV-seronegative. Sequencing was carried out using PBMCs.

The CDR3: CASSLWTGGLTTNEKLFF. The DNA sequence is TGTGCCAGCAGCCTCTGGACAGGGGGCCTTACAACTAATGAAAAACTGTTTTTT. The V and J segments used are TRBV7-9 and TRBJ1-4, with 11 middle bases fitting TRBD1. V lost 5 bases and J lost 0 bases, and the count of bases not matched to a germline gene is 8. The germline V gene (reference sequence) sets CDR1 to SEHNR and CDR2 to FQNEAQ. The cysteine opens and the phenylalanine closes a CDR3 of 18 amino acids. The entry retains the CDR3 DNA only, 54 bases that are in frame from base 1. Joined to the reference TRBV7-9 and TRBJ1-4 proteins, this CDR3 gives the full variable domain: DTGVSQNPRHKITKRGQNVTFRCDPISEHNRLYWYRQTLGQGPEFLTYFQNEAQLEKSRLLSDRFSAERPKGSFSTLEIQRTEQGDSAMYLCASSLWTGGLTTNEKLFFGSGTQLSVL.